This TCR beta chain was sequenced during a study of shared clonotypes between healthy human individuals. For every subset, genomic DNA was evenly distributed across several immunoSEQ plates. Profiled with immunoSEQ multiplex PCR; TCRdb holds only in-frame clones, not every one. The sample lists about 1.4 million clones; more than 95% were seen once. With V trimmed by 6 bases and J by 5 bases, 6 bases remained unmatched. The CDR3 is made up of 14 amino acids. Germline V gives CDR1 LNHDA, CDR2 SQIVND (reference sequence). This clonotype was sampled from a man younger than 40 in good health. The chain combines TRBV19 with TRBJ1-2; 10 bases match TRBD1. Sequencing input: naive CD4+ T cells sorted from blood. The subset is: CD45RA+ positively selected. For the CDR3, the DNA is TGTGCCAGTAGCCGGGACAGGGGATTATATGGCTACACCTTC. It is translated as CASSRDRGLYGYTF.